This is a list of T cell receptor beta chains from one sample in a study of T cell responses to AZD1222 COVID-19 vaccine. Sequencing was performed with immunoSEQ multiplex PCR; in TCRdb, only in-frame clones are kept and a portion is missing. Among about 120,000 clones listed, around 90% were seen once. Source: peripheral blood, taken 28 days after the second AZD1222 dose. The source is an adult who received the AZD1222 COVID-19 vaccine. The CDR3 runs from the conserved cysteine through the conserved F or W. Fields, in order: CDR3 DNA, CDR3 protein, D gene, J gene, clone size, V gene. The D gene is left open where the match is weak. A row's size may be missing; if present it is once, few, many or a size class.

cdr3_nt: TGCAGCGTCCCTGGACAGCTGCTCCTGTATAGCAATCAGCCCCAGCATTTT
cdr3_aa: CSVPGQLLLYSNQPQHF
d_call: NA
j_call: TRBJ1-5
clone_size: NA
v_call: TRBV29-1

cdr3_nt: TGCGCCAGCAGCCAAGAAACCAGGGTTGAAAAACTGTTTTTT
cdr3_aa: CASSQETRVEKLFF
d_call: NA
j_call: TRBJ1-4
clone_size: NA
v_call: TRBV4-3

cdr3_nt: TGTGCCAGCAGCTCCAGGGGGGGTTCTGATAACTATGGCTACACCTTC
cdr3_aa: CASSSRGGSDNYGYTF
d_call: TRBD1
j_call: TRBJ1-2
clone_size: few
v_call: TRBV7-9

cdr3_nt: TGTGCCAGCAGCCGAGGACAGGGGAATTCACCCCTCCACTTT
cdr3_aa: CASSRGQGNSPLHF
d_call: TRBD1
j_call: TRBJ1-6
clone_size: once
v_call: TRBV5-4

cdr3_nt: TGTGCCAGCAGTAGCGGGGGCCACTCCTACAATGAGCAGTTCTTC
cdr3_aa: CASSSGGHSYNEQFF
d_call: TRBD2
j_call: TRBJ2-1
clone_size: NA
v_call: TRBV6-5

cdr3_nt: TGTGCCAGCAGCTGGGACAGGGACAATGAGCAGTTCTTC
cdr3_aa: CASSWDRDNEQFF
d_call: TRBD1
j_call: TRBJ2-1
clone_size: NA
v_call: TRBV5-4

cdr3_nt: TGCGCCAGCAGAGGGACAGACTATGGCTACACCTTC
cdr3_aa: CASRGTDYGYTF
d_call: TRBD1
j_call: TRBJ1-2
clone_size: few
v_call: TRBV4-3

cdr3_nt: TGTGCCACCAGCCATATAGGTGCGGGGGCTCAAGAGACCCAGTACTTC
cdr3_aa: CATSHIGAGAQETQYF
d_call: NA
j_call: TRBJ2-5
clone_size: NA
v_call: TRBV24-1

cdr3_nt: TGTGCCAGCAGCCCCACGCCCTACGAGCAGTACTTC
cdr3_aa: CASSPTPYEQYF
d_call: NA
j_call: TRBJ2-7
clone_size: NA
v_call: TRBV7-9

cdr3_nt: TGTGCCAGCAGCCAAGGTCTTGTCAGCCTAAGATCAGGAACTAATGAAAAACTGTTTTTT
cdr3_aa: CASSQGLVSLRSGTNEKLFF
d_call: NA
j_call: TRBJ1-4
clone_size: NA
v_call: TRBV14

cdr3_nt: TGCAGTGCTGGCACGCGCCCTGAAGCTTTCTTT
cdr3_aa: CSAGTRPEAFF
d_call: NA
j_call: TRBJ1-1
clone_size: once
v_call: TRBV20-1

cdr3_nt: TGCGCCAGCAGTGGACAGGGGGCGCGTGGCTACACCTTC
cdr3_aa: CASSGQGARGYTF
d_call: TRBD1
j_call: TRBJ1-2
clone_size: NA
v_call: TRBV10-2

cdr3_nt: TGCGCCAGCAGCCGGGGACACAATGAAAAACTGTTTTTT
cdr3_aa: CASSRGHNEKLFF
d_call: NA
j_call: TRBJ1-4
clone_size: NA
v_call: TRBV4-1

cdr3_nt: TGTGCCAGCAGCGGACAGGGGGCTGTGAATGAAAAACTGTTTTTT
cdr3_aa: CASSGQGAVNEKLFF
d_call: TRBD1
j_call: TRBJ1-4
clone_size: NA
v_call: TRBV2

cdr3_nt: TGTGCCAGCAGTTACTGGGGAGTGAACACTGAAGCTTTCTTT
cdr3_aa: CASSYWGVNTEAFF
d_call: NA
j_call: TRBJ1-1
clone_size: NA
v_call: TRBV6-2/TRBV6-3

cdr3_nt: TGTGCCAGTAGTATAGGACCTAGCACAGATACGCAGTATTTT
cdr3_aa: CASSIGPSTDTQYF
d_call: NA
j_call: TRBJ2-3
clone_size: once
v_call: TRBV19

cdr3_nt: TGTGCCAGCAGCGACATTCGGTTGAATTCACCCCTCCACTTT
cdr3_aa: CASSDIRLNSPLHF
d_call: NA
j_call: TRBJ1-6
clone_size: NA
v_call: TRBV6-5

cdr3_nt: TGTGCCAGTAGTACCCCCCAACAGGGAAGAGCAGATACGCAGTATTTT
cdr3_aa: CASSTPQQGRADTQYF
d_call: NA
j_call: TRBJ2-3
clone_size: few
v_call: TRBV19

cdr3_nt: TGTGCCAGCAGCCCCGGTCGGGGGCCCAATGAAAAACTGTTTTTT
cdr3_aa: CASSPGRGPNEKLFF
d_call: NA
j_call: TRBJ1-4
clone_size: few
v_call: TRBV7-8